A selection of T cell receptor beta chains follows, all from one sample in a study of tissue T cells after allogeneic stem cell transplantation. TCRdb's copy holds only in-frame clones and misses some; the assay was immunoSEQ multiplex PCR. The sample yields about 26,000 clones, about 90% seen once. Source: blood, taken before transplantation. These receptors were collected from a male donor aged 60 or older who later had graft-versus-host disease after an allogeneic stem cell transplant. Both conserved end residues are part of each CDR3. The D gene is left open where the match is weak.

V	J	D	CDR3	DNA
TRBV19	TRBJ2-1	TRBD2	CASSIHAGGLGEQFF	TGTGCCAGTAGTATTCACGCGGGAGGGTTGGGTGAGCAGTTCTTC
TRBV5-1	TRBJ2-3	TRBD2	CASSSGDYWGPTDTQYF	TGCGCCAGCAGCTCTGGGGACTATTGGGGCCCCACAGATACGCAGTATTTT
TRBV7-3	TRBJ2-3	TRBD2	CASSASGRADTQYF	TGTGCCAGCAGCGCTAGCGGGAGGGCCGATACGCAGTATTTT
TRBV30	TRBJ1-2	NA	CAAGPYGYTF	TGTGCCGCCGGGCCATATGGCTACACCTTC
TRBV2	TRBJ1-5	NA	CASSARVVYQPQHF	TGTGCCAGCAGTGCCAGGGTGGTTTATCAGCCCCAGCATTTT
TRBV4-1	TRBJ1-6	NA	CASSQGGAGENSPLHF	TGCGCCAGCAGCCAAGGGGGCGCAGGGGAAAATTCACCCCTCCACTTT
TRBV12-5	TRBJ2-5	NA	CASGFVGGETQYF	TGTGCTAGTGGTTTTGTAGGGGGGGAGACCCAGTACTTC
TRBV6-5	TRBJ2-4	NA	CASRATGYYF	TGTGCCAGCAGGGCTACAGGATACTACTTC
TRBV28	TRBJ1-6	NA	CASSLSRHSPLHF	TGTGCCAGCAGTTTATCCAGACATTCACCCCTCCACTTT
TRBV18	TRBJ2-7	NA	CASSPYHAPPEGGPYEQYF	TGTGCCAGCTCACCGTACCATGCCCCTCCTGAGGGGGGCCCCTACGAGCAGTACTTC
TRBV20-1	TRBJ2-2	NA	CSASEMAEANTGELFF	TGCAGTGCTAGTGAGATGGCGGAAGCAAACACCGGGGAGCTGTTTTTT